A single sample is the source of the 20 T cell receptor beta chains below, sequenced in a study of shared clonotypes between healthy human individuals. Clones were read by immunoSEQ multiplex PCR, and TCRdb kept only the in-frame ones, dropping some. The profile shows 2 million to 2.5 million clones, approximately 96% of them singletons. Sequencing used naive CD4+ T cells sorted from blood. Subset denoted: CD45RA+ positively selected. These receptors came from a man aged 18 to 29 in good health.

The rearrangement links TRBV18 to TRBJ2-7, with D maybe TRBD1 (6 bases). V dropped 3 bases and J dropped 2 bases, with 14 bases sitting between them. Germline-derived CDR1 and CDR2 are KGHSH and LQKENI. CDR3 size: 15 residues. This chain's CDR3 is CASSPATSGAYEQYF. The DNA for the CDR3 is TGTGCCAGCTCACCGGCCACCTCAGGGGCCTACGAGCAGTACTTC.

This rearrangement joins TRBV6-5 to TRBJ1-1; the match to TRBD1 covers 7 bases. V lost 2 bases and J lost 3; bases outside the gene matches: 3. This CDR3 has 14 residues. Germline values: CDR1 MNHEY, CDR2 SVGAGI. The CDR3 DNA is TGTGCCAGCAGTTACGGGACAGCTTACACTGAAGCTTTCTTT. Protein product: CASSYGTAYTEAFF.

The DNA for the CDR3 is TGTGCCAGCAGCTTGGCTGGACAGGGCAGCTCTGGGGCCAACGTCCTGACTTTC. Its translation is CASSLAGQGSSGANVLTF. The chain uses TRBV11-2 and TRBJ2-6; the match to TRBD1 covers 8 bases. The CDR3 runs 18 residues. Germline V gives CDR1 SGHAT, CDR2 FQNNGV. J lost 0 bases, V lost 3 bases, and 7 bases had no gene match. The entire variable domain, with the rest obtained from reference TRBV11-2 and TRBJ2-6, is as follows: EAGVAQSPRYKIIEKRQSVAFWCNPISGHATLYWYQQILGQGPKLLIQFQNNGVVDDSQLPKDRFSAERLKGVDSTLKIQPAKLEDSAVYLCASSLAGQGSSGANVLTFGAGSRLTVL.

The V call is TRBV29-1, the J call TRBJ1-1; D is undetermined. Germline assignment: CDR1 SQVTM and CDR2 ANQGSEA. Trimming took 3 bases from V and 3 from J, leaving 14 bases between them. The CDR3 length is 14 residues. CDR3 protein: CSVEWGKGDTEAFF. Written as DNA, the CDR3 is TGCAGCGTTGAGTGGGGAAAGGGCGACACTGAAGCTTTCTTT.

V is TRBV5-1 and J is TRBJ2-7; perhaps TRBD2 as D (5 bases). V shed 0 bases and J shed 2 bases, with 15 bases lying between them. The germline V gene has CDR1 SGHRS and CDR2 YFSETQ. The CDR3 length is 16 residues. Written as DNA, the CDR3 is TGCGCCAGCAGCTTGGGAACGCCTAGCAGAACCTACGAGCAGTACTTC. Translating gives CASSLGTPSRTYEQYF.

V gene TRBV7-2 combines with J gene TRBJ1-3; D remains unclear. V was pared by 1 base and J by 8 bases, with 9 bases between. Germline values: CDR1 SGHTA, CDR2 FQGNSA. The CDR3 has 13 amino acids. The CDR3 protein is CASSLEFGDTIYF. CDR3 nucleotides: TGTGCCAGCAGCTTAGAGTTTGGGGACACCATATATTTT.

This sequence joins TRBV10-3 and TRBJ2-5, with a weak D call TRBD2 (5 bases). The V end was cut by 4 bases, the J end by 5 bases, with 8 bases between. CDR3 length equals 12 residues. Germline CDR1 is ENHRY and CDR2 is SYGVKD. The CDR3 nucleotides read TGTGCCATCAGTGTAGCGCGGGAGACCCAGTACTTC. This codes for CAISVARETQYF.

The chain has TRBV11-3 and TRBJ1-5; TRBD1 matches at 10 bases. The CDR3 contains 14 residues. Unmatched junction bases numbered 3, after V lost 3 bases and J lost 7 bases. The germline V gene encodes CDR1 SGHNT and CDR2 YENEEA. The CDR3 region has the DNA TGTGCCAGCAGCTTCGGACAGGGGGGGCAGCCCCAGCATTTT. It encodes CASSFGQGGQPQHF.

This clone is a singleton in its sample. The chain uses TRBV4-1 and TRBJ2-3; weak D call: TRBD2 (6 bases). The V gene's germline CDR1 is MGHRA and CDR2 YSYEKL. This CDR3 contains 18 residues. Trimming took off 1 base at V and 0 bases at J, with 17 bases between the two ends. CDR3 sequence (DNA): TGCGCCAGCAGCCAAGCTTTTGCCGGCGGGACTAGCACAGATACGCAGTATTTT. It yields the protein CASSQAFAGGTSTDTQYF.

CDR3 region: CAWSVGVSGRAETQYF. The CDR3 bases are TGTGCCTGGAGTGTAGGAGTCAGCGGGAGGGCGGAGACCCAGTACTTC. The chain employs TRBV30 and TRBJ2-5; TRBD2 aligns across 10 bases. The V and J ends lost 0 bases and 5 bases, in that order; junction bases with no gene match: 9. Germline-derived CDR1 and CDR2 are GTSNPN and SVGIG (reference sequence). This CDR3 comprises 16 residues.

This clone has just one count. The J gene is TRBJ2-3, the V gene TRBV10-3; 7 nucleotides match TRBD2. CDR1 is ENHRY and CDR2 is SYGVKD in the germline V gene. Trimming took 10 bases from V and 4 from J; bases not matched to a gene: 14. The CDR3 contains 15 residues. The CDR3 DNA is TGTGCCAGCCGAATTTGGGAGGGCCGTGCAGATACGCAGTATTTT. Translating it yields CASRIWEGRADTQYF.

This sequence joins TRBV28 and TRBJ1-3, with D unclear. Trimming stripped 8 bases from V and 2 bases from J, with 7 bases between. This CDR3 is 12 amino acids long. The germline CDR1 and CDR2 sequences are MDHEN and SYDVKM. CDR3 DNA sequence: TGTGCCAGCCGGAGTACTGGAAACACCATATATTTT. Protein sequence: CASRSTGNTIYF.

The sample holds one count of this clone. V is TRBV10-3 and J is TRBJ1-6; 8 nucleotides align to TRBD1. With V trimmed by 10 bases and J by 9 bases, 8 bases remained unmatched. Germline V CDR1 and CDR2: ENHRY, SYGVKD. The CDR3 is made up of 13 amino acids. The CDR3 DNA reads TGTGCCAGCCAAGGACAGGGTTCTTCACCCCTCCACTTT. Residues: CASQGQGSSPLHF.

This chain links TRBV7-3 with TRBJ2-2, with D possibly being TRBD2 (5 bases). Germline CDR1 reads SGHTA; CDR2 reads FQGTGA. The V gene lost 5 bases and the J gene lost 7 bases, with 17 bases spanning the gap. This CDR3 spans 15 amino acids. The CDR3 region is CASSSRGRDGGELFF. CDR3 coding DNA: TGTGCCAGCAGCAGTCGGGGAAGGGATGGCGGGGAGCTGTTTTTT.

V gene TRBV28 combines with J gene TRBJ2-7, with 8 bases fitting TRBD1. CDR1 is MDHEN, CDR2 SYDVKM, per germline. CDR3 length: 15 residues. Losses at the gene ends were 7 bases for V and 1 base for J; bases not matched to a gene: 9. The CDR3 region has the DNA TGTGCCAGCAAGACAGGGGAACTAAAGTCCTACGAGCAGTACTTC. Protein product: CASKTGELKSYEQYF. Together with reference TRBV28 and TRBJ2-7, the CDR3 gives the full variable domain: DVKVTQSSRYLVKRTGEKVFLECVQDMDHENMFWYRQDPGLGLRLIYFSYDVKMKEKGDIPEGYSVSREKKERFSLILESASTNQTSMYLCASKTGELKSYEQYFGPGTRLTVT.

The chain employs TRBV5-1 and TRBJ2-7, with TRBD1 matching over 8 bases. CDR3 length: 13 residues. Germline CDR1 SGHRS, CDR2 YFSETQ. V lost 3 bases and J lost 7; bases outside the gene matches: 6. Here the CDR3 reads CASSSRGPREQYF. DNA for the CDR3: TGCGCCAGCAGCTCCAGGGGGCCGAGGGAGCAGTACTTC.

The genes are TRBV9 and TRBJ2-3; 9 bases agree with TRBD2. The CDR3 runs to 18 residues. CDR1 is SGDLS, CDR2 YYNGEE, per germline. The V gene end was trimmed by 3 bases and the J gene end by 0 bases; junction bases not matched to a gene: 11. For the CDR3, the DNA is TGTGCCAGCAGCGGCCGGGGCAGCGGGGGGCTCAGCACAGATACGCAGTATTTT. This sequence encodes CASSGRGSGGLSTDTQYF.

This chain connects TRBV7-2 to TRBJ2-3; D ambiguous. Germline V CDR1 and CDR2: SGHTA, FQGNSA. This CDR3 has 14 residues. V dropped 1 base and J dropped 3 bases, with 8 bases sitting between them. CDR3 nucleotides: TGTGCCAGCAGCTTAGTGGGGAATACAGATACGCAGTATTTT. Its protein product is CASSLVGNTDTQYF.

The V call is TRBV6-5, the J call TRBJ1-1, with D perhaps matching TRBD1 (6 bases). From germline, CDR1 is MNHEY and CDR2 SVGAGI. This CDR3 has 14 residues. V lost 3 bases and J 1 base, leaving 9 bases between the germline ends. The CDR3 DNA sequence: TGTGCCAGCAGTTATAAGACAGGGAACACTGAAGCTTTCTTT. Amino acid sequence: CASSYKTGNTEAFF.

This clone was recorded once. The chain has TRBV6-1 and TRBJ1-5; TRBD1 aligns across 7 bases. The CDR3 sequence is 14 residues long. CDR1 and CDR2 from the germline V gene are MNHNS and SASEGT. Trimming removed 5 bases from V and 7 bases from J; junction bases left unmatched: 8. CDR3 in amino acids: CASSSRGQDQPQHF. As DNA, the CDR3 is TGTGCCAGCAGTTCAAGGGGGCAAGACCAGCCCCAGCATTTT.